Each of the 18 T cell receptor beta chains below was sequenced from the same sample in a study of OX40 agonist ivuxolimab in advanced cancers. Some clones are missing from TCRdb's copy, which holds only in-frame ones; the method was immunoSEQ multiplex PCR. The table shows about 83,000 clones, with approximately 84% occurring only once. This sample comprised CD4+ or CD8+ T cells sorted from blood, obtained in a trial of the OX40 agonist ivuxolimab. These TCRs come from an adult with an advanced solid tumor such as melanoma, head and neck, liver or kidney cancer.

This clone turned up a few times. The J gene is TRBJ1-1, the V gene TRBV19; D is uncertain. CDR1 LNHDA and CDR2 SQIVND come from the germline V gene (reference sequence). This CDR3 has 11 residues. V lost 3 bases and J lost 6, with 5 bases in between. This CDR3 is CASSMASEAFF. The CDR3 DNA is TGTGCCAGTAGTATGGCATCTGAAGCTTTCTTT. The full variable domain, rest sourced from reference TRBV19 and TRBJ1-1, is DGGITQSPKYLFRKEGQNVTLSCEQNLNHDAMYWYRQDPGQGLRLIYYSQIVNDFQKGDIAEGYSVSREKKESFPLTVTSAQKNPTAFYLCASSMASEAFFGQGTRLTVV.

This chain uses TRBV2 with TRBJ1-1; unclear D gene. Germline V lookup: CDR1 SNHLY, CDR2 FYNNEI. Trimming took off 7 bases at V and 4 bases at J, with 16 bases between the two ends. CDR3 length: 14 residues. The chain's CDR3 is CASKFPAQVTEAFF. The CDR3 region has the DNA TGTGCCAGCAAGTTCCCCGCTCAGGTCACTGAAGCTTTCTTT.

This clone counts as large. J is TRBJ2-1 and V is TRBV4-2; tentatively, D is TRBD1 (6 bases). V was trimmed by 3 bases and J by 5 bases, leaving 14 bases between them. This CDR3 is built from 15 residues. Germline V gene sequence: CDR1 LGHNA, CDR2 YNFKEQ. CDR3 sequence (DNA): TGTGCCAGCAGCCAGAGCCCAGGGGCCAACAATGAGCAGTTCTTC. It yields the protein CASSQSPGANNEQFF.

The chain couples TRBV7-2 to TRBJ2-5; D remains unclear. CDR3 size: 15 residues. Trimming pared 1 base from V and 2 bases from J, leaving 11 bases between. Germline V gene lookup returns CDR1 SGHTA and CDR2 FQGNSA. DNA for the CDR3: TGTGCCAGCAGCTTAGGGCCTTTTGGGCAAGAGACCCAGTACTTC. Translated, it gives CASSLGPFGQETQYF.

This clone was recorded only once. The CDR3 DNA is TGTGCCAGCAGCTTGGGTGGAACGAGAGCCGATGAGCAGTTCTTC. Translating it yields CASSLGGTRADEQFF. The chain combines TRBV5-4 with TRBJ2-1; D unclear. CDR3 length: 15 amino acids. Looked up from germline, CDR1 is SGHNT and CDR2 is YYREEE (reference sequence). V dropped 0 bases and J dropped 8 bases, with 15 bases sitting between them.

This sequence joins TRBV27 and TRBJ2-7; D uncertain. Germline CDR1 reads MNHEY; CDR2 reads SMNVEV (reference sequence). This CDR3 is built from 13 residues. V lost 6 bases, J lost 4 bases, and 13 bases lay in between. CDR3 region: CASSMGSTYEQYF. DNA for the CDR3: TGTGCCAGCAGCATGGGCTCTACTTACGAGCAGTACTTC.

The rearrangement uses TRBV11-3 and TRBJ2-3, with D perhaps TRBD1 (6 bases). This CDR3 is built from 14 residues. Trimming pared 2 bases from V and 2 bases from J, leaving 8 bases between. The germline V gene encodes CDR1 SGHNT and CDR2 YENEEA. The CDR3 sequence is CASSLYRVTDTQYF. CDR3 DNA sequence: TGTGCCAGCAGCTTATACAGGGTCACAGATACGCAGTATTTT.

V gene TRBV9 combines with J gene TRBJ2-1, with D perhaps matching TRBD2 (6 bases). The CDR3 is 16 residues long. Germline assignment: CDR1 SGDLS and CDR2 YYNGEE. V dropped 5 bases and J dropped 7 bases, with 22 bases sitting between them. The CDR3 region has the DNA TGTGCCAGCAGTCGTAGGATATGGGGGGAAAAAAATGAGCAGTTCTTC. As protein: CASSRRIWGEKNEQFF.

The chain has TRBV5-1 and TRBJ2-6; TRBD2 matches 7 bases. The CDR3 is 14 amino acids. The V segment lost 7 bases and the J segment 2 bases; nucleotides outside the gene matches: 3. From germline, CDR1 is SGHRS and CDR2 YFSETQ. This chain's CDR3 is CASREAAGANVLTF. CDR3 nucleotides: TGCGCCAGCCGGGAGGCGGCTGGGGCCAACGTCCTGACTTTC.

The chain combines TRBV7-3 with TRBJ2-3, with 11 nucleotides matching TRBD2. The germline V gene has CDR1 SGHTA and CDR2 FQGTGA. CDR3 length: 16 amino acids. With 1 base clipped from V and 4 bases from J, the junction kept 4 bases outside the gene matches. CDR3 amino acids: CASSLSGSGGADTQYF. CDR3 sequence (DNA): TGTGCCAGCAGCTTAAGTGGTAGCGGGGGGGCAGATACGCAGTATTTT.

The J gene is TRBJ2-7, the V gene TRBV19; D is tentatively TRBD1 or TRBD2 (7 bases each). CDR3 length: 15 residues. Germline CDR1 and CDR2: LNHDA and SQIVND (reference sequence). With 4 bases removed from V and 7 bases from J, the gap between germline ends came to 20 bases. CDR3 nucleotide sequence: TGTGCCAGTAGTAGTAAGGGGGCGGGAGCGAGTGAGCAGTACTTC. This gives the protein CASSSKGAGASEQYF.

J is TRBJ1-1 and V is TRBV7-6; perhaps TRBD1 as D (5 bases). The CDR3 runs to 14 residues. The V gene lost 4 bases and the J gene lost 6 bases, with 15 bases spanning the gap. The V gene's germline CDR1 is SGHVS and CDR2 FNYEAQ. The CDR3 DNA sequence: TGTGCCAGCAGCTCCAGTCGGGGGTTAGCTGAAGCTTTCTTT. Its protein product is CASSSSRGLAEAFF.

The CDR3 DNA follows: TGTGCCAGTACCGAGTTAAACAGGGACACCGGGGAGCTGTTTTTT. Translating it yields CASTELNRDTGELFF. The gene calls are TRBV19 and TRBJ2-2, with D tentatively TRBD1 (6 bases). Germline assignment: CDR1 LNHDA and CDR2 SQIVND (reference sequence). V dropped 7 bases and J dropped 3 bases, with 15 bases sitting between them. The CDR3 sequence is 15 residues long. The variable domain in full, completed from reference TRBV19 and TRBJ2-2, reads DGGITQSPKYLFRKEGQNVTLSCEQNLNHDAMYWYRQDPGQGLRLIYYSQIVNDFQKGDIAEGYSVSREKKESFPLTVTSAQKNPTAFYLCASTELNRDTGELFFGEGSRLTVL.

The V gene is TRBV4-2, the J gene TRBJ1-5; D uncertain. The CDR3 contains 16 residues. CDR1 and CDR2 (germline): LGHNA, YNFKEQ. Between the trimmed V and J ends, which lost 1 base and 2 bases, there was a span of 12 bases. CDR3 coding DNA: TGTGCCAGCAGCCAAGGGCCCGGGCTAGGCAATCAGCCCCAGCATTTT. Protein sequence: CASSQGPGLGNQPQHF.

V and J are TRBV5-4 and TRBJ2-3; 10 bases fit TRBD1. The V and J ends lost 0 bases and 4 bases, in that order; junction bases with no gene match: 5. CDR3 length: 16 residues. Germline lookup yields CDR1 SGHNT and CDR2 YYREEE (reference sequence). The CDR3 DNA follows: TGTGCCAGCAGCTTGGGGGACAGGGGTTTGCCAGATACGCAGTATTTT. Its translation: CASSLGDRGLPDTQYF.

The V call is TRBV29-1, the J call TRBJ2-4, with 10 bases fitting TRBD2. This CDR3 is built from 17 residues. Germline V gene data show CDR1 as SQVTM and CDR2 as ANQGSEA. Unmatched junction bases numbered 13, after V lost 6 bases and J lost 2 bases. CDR3: CSVAGTSAGVTKNIQYF. CDR3 sequence (DNA): TGCAGCGTCGCCGGGACTAGCGCCGGGGTAACCAAAAACATTCAGTACTTC. The whole variable domain, remainder taken from reference TRBV29-1 and TRBJ2-4, is SAVISQKPSRDICQRGTSLTIQCQVDSQVTMMFWYRQQPGQSLTLIATANQGSEATYESGFVIDKFPISRPNLTFSTLTVSNMSPEDSSIYLCSVAGTSAGVTKNIQYFGAGTRLSVL.

The chain recombines TRBV14 with TRBJ2-7; maybe TRBD1 (6 bases). The CDR3 is 15 residues long. Germline V lookup: CDR1 SGHDN, CDR2 FVKESK. With 4 bases removed from V and 3 bases from J, the gap between germline ends came to 16 bases. The DNA of the CDR3 is TGTGCCAGCAGCCGACAGGAACGAGGTGGCTACGAGCAGTACTTC. Residues: CASSRQERGGYEQYF. The full variable domain, completed using reference TRBV14 and TRBJ2-7, is EAGVTQFPSHSVIEKGQTVTLRCDPISGHDNLYWYRRVMGKEIKFLLHFVKESKQDESGMPNNRFLAERTGGTYSTLKVQPAELEDSGVYFCASSRQERGGYEQYFGPGTRLTVT.

V usage is TRBV5-6 and J usage is TRBJ1-2; tentative D call: TRBD1 (6 bases). The CDR3 is 16 amino acids. Germline V gene lookup returns CDR1 SGHDT and CDR2 YYEEEE. Trimming took off 0 bases at V and 8 bases at J, with 20 bases between the two ends. CDR3 in amino acids: CASSLGDRPELRGYTF. The CDR3 DNA reads TGTGCCAGCAGCTTGGGAGACAGGCCCGAGTTGAGAGGCTACACCTTC. The full variable domain, with the rest looked up from reference TRBV5-6 and TRBJ1-2, is DAGVTQSPTHLIKTRGQQVTLRCSPKSGHDTVSWYQQALGQGPQFIFQYYEEEERQRGNFPDRFSGHQFPNYSSELNVNALLLGDSALYLCASSLGDRPELRGYTFGSGTRLTVV.